Listed below are T cell receptor beta chains from one sample, sequenced in a study of blood T cell repertoires in COVID-19. Using immunoSEQ multiplex PCR, the repertoire was profiled, and TCRdb retains in-frame clones only, with some absent. The repertoire includes 90,000 to 120,000 clones, around 86% of them detected once, and roughly 15% sits in the top ten. The specimen was peripheral blood. These receptors were collected from a man aged 50 to 60 with acute or convalescent COVID-19. Both conserved end residues are part of each CDR3. The D gene is left open where the match is weak. For some rows the clone size is stated as once, few or many, or as a class when expanded; others skip it.

D gene | J gene | clone size | V gene | CDR3 protein | CDR3 DNA
TRBD1 | TRBJ1-1 | . | TRBV6-5 | CASRRMTGAGTEAFF | TGTGCCAGCAGGCGAATGACAGGGGCGGGCACTGAAGCTTTCTTT
. | TRBJ1-1 | . | TRBV10-3 | CAINPLLVGSEENTEAFF | TGTGCCATTAACCCCTTACTCGTCGGTTCAGAGGAGAACACTGAAGCTTTCTTT
. | TRBJ2-1 | . | TRBV6-5 | CASSRTNEQFF | TGTGCCAGCAGCAGGACAAATGAGCAGTTCTTC
TRBD1 | TRBJ2-2 | . | TRBV5-1 | CASDRGGTNTGELFF | TGCGCCAGCGACAGGGGAGGCACGAACACCGGGGAGCTGTTTTTT
. | TRBJ1-2 | once | TRBV28 | CASSALGGGRGYTF | TGTGCCAGCAGCGCATTAGGGGGGGGCAGAGGCTACACCTTC
. | TRBJ2-2 | once | TRBV2 | CASSESLVPTGELFF | TGTGCCAGCAGTGAAAGCCTGGTCCCCACCGGGGAGCTGTTTTTT
TRBD2 | TRBJ2-5 | . | TRBV6-5 | CASRRTSGSGETQYF | TGTGCCAGCAGAAGGACTAGCGGGAGCGGAGAGACCCAGTACTTC
. | TRBJ1-2 | . | TRBV30 | CAWRALPGPGGYGYTF | TGTGCCTGGAGGGCCCTTCCGGGGCCGGGGGGCTATGGCTACACCTTC
. | TRBJ2-1 | . | TRBV6-5 | CASSYSLAVNYNEQFF | TGTGCCAGCAGTTACTCGTTAGCGGTGAACTACAATGAGCAGTTCTTC
TRBD1 | TRBJ1-1 | . | TRBV4-1 | CASSQEPLTGPTGAFF | TGCGCCAGCAGCCAAGAGCCCCTGACAGGGCCCACGGGAGCTTTCTTT
. | TRBJ1-6 | . | TRBV7-2 | CASSLGGNSPLHF | TGTGCCAGCAGCTTAGGGGGCAATTCACCCCTCCACTTT
TRBD2 | TRBJ2-7 | . | TRBV27 | CASSLQPSGRVNEQYF | TGTGCCAGCAGTTTACAACCTAGCGGGAGAGTAAACGAGCAGTACTTC
TRBD1 | TRBJ2-7 | . | TRBV5-1 | CASSTRPGQSYEQYF | TGCGCCAGCAGCACGCGGCCGGGACAGAGCTACGAGCAGTACTTC
TRBD2 | TRBJ2-7 | few | TRBV5-5 | CASSPRNLAGGYEQYF | TGTGCCAGCAGCCCGAGAAATCTAGCGGGAGGCTACGAGCAGTACTTC
. | TRBJ2-4 | few | TRBV28 | CASSPWPLGIQYF | TGTGCCAGCAGCCCTTGGCCACTAGGCATTCAGTACTTC
. | TRBJ1-1 | . | TRBV28 | CASRTGGVNTEAFF | TGTGCCAGCCGTACGGGGGGCGTGAACACTGAAGCTTTCTTT
TRBD1 | TRBJ1-1 | . | TRBV11-3 | CASSIRDRDTEAFF | TGTGCCAGCAGCATACGGGACAGGGACACTGAAGCTTTCTTT
TRBD1 | TRBJ2-7 | . | TRBV3-1/TRBV3-2 | CASSPTGTGVSSTYEQYF | TGTGCCAGCAGCCCCACCGGGACAGGGGTTTCGAGCACCTACGAGCAGTACTTC
TRBD2 | TRBJ2-5 | . | TRBV27 | CASSPSGIPGETQYF | TGTGCCAGCAGTCCGAGCGGGATCCCTGGAGAGACCCAGTACTTC
TRBD2 | TRBJ2-3 | . | TRBV6-2/TRBV6-3 | CASSYSSSGGLSTDTQYF | TGTGCCAGCAGTTACAGCTCTAGCGGGGGGCTTAGCACAGATACGCAGTATTTT
. | TRBJ1-5 | once | TRBV2 | CAVKGGPYSNQPQHF | TGTGCAGTAAAGGGGGGGCCGTATAGCAATCAGCCCCAGCATTTT
. | TRBJ2-2 | . | TRBV27 | CASSLTSVGELFF | TGTGCCAGCAGTTTAACCAGCGTCGGGGAGCTGTTTTTT
. | TRBJ1-1 | . | TRBV11-2 | CASSPPDRYTEAFF | TGTGCCAGCAGCCCGCCCGACAGGTACACTGAAGCTTTCTTT
TRBD2 | TRBJ2-7 | . | TRBV20-1 | CSASIASGSFNEQYF | TGCAGTGCTAGTATTGCTAGCGGGAGCTTTAACGAGCAGTACTTC
. | TRBJ1-1 | . | TRBV5-1 | CASSSGEGNTEAFF | TGCGCCAGCAGCTCGGGTGAAGGGAACACTGAAGCTTTCTTT
. | TRBJ1-4 | . | TRBV3-1/TRBV3-2 | CASSQGPGGEKLFF | TGTGCCAGCAGCCAGGGCCCGGGGGGAGAAAAACTGTTTTTT
. | TRBJ2-1 | . | TRBV9 | CASSVEGGRLYNEQFF | TGTGCCAGCAGCGTAGAAGGAGGACGCCTCTACAATGAGCAGTTCTTC
. | TRBJ1-2 | . | TRBV5-4 | CASSRRDYGYTF | TGTGCCAGCAGCCGGCGGGACTATGGCTACACCTTC
. | TRBJ2-7 | . | TRBV11-2 | CASSQMRPYEQYF | TGTGCCAGCAGCCAGATGCGGCCCTACGAGCAGTACTTC
TRBD1 | TRBJ2-3 | . | TRBV7-6 | CASSSGQGAKDTQYF | TGTGCCAGCAGCTCCGGACAGGGGGCTAAAGATACGCAGTATTTT
TRBD1 | TRBJ2-7 | . | TRBV5-1 | CASSLIGGASYEQYF | TGCGCCAGCAGCTTGATAGGGGGCGCATCCTACGAGCAGTACTTC
TRBD1 | TRBJ1-6 | . | TRBV5-1 | CASSPGQRNNSPLHF | TGCGCCAGCAGCCCGGGACAGAGGAATAATTCACCCCTCCACTTT
. | TRBJ2-1 | . | TRBV21-1 | CASSIDRGAYNEQFF | TGTGCCAGCAGCATCGACAGGGGGGCGTACAATGAGCAGTTCTTC
. | TRBJ1-1 | . | TRBV3-1/TRBV3-2 | CASSQGGRGTEAFF | TGTGCCAGCAGCCAAGGAGGTCGGGGCACTGAAGCTTTCTTT
. | TRBJ1-1 | . | TRBV12-3/TRBV12-4 | CASRTGIEAFF | TGTGCCAGCAGGACCGGGATAGAAGCTTTCTTT
. | TRBJ2-7 | . | TRBV2 | CASRQGFEQYF | TGTGCCAGCAGACAGGGTTTCGAGCAGTACTTC
TRBD2 | TRBJ2-1 | few | TRBV2 | CASSARSGKVDNEQFF | TGTGCCAGCAGTGCCCGTAGCGGGAAGGTGGACAATGAGCAGTTCTTC
. | TRBJ2-7 | once | TRBV23-1 | CASKWGRGVRSSYEQYF | TGCGCCAGCAAGTGGGGCAGGGGCGTAAGAAGCTCCTACGAGCAGTACTTC
. | TRBJ2-1 | . | TRBV28 | CASSPGVGRGYNEQFF | TGTGCCAGCAGTCCAGGCGTGGGCCGGGGTTACAATGAGCAGTTCTTC
TRBD1 | TRBJ2-5 | . | TRBV19 | CASNSGGAETQYF | TGTGCCAGTAACTCAGGGGGCGCAGAGACCCAGTACTTC